Below, 6 T cell receptor beta chains from the same sample are listed, as sequenced in a study of blood T cell repertoires in COVID-19. The table came from immunoSEQ multiplex PCR; TCRdb's copy has only in-frame clones and leaves some out. The sample records roughly 250,000 clones, about 81% being singletons. Sequencing was done on a sample of peripheral blood. These receptors originate from a woman aged 55-69 years with active or convalescent COVID-19.

V is TRBV30 and J is TRBJ2-6; 9 bases line up with TRBD1. The CDR3 is 16 residues long. J gave up 3 bases and V 2 bases, and 5 bases lay outside the gene matches. The germline V gene encodes CDR1 GTSNPN and CDR2 SVGIG (reference sequence). The CDR3 loop is CAWSRTGGGGANVLTF. CDR3 nucleotide sequence: TGTGCCTGGAGTAGAACAGGGGGCGGTGGGGCCAACGTCCTGACTTTC.

The gene calls are TRBV4-1 and TRBJ2-7; D may be TRBD1 (5 bases). This CDR3 spans 16 amino acids. In germline, CDR1 is MGHRA, CDR2 YSYEKL. V lost 1 base to trimming and J lost 6 bases, with 19 bases between them. The CDR3 sequence is CASSQVETVGVREQYF. CDR3 in DNA: TGCGCCAGCAGCCAAGTCGAGACAGTAGGGGTACGCGAGCAGTACTTC.

This sequence joins TRBV2 and TRBJ2-6, with 9 nucleotides matching TRBD1. Germline assignment: CDR1 SNHLY and CDR2 FYNNEI. Germline trimming cut 8 bases from V and 0 bases from J; bases unmatched to any gene: 8. CDR3 length: 17 amino acids. The CDR3 region has the DNA TGTGCCAGCGGGGACAGGGCGGGTGGCTCTGGGGCCAACGTCCTGACTTTC. It is translated as CASGDRAGGSGANVLTF.

As regards this clone: Other DNA sequences in the sample encode the same CDR3. J is TRBJ1-1 and V is TRBV6-5, with no clear D. In germline, CDR1 is MNHEY, CDR2 SVGAGI. Trimming stripped 2 bases from V and 1 base from J, with 5 bases between. CDR3 length: 13 residues. CDR3 protein: CASSYEQNTEAFF. The CDR3 coding sequence is TGTGCCAGCAGTTACGAACAGAACACTGAAGCTTTCTTT.

This clone came up once. This sequence joins TRBV19 and TRBJ2-2, with TRBD1 as a possible D gene (6 bases). Germline values: CDR1 LNHDA, CDR2 SQIVND (reference sequence). The ends were cut back, 1 base at V and 4 bases at J, with 7 bases in the middle. This CDR3 has 14 residues. The chain's CDR3 is CASSIGGPTGELFF. The CDR3 DNA sequence: TGTGCCAGTAGTATAGGGGGGCCCACCGGGGAGCTGTTTTTT. Looking up the rest from reference TRBV19 and TRBJ2-2 gives the full variable domain: DGGITQSPKYLFRKEGQNVTLSCEQNLNHDAMYWYRQDPGQGLRLIYYSQIVNDFQKGDIAEGYSVSREKKESFPLTVTSAQKNPTAFYLCASSIGGPTGELFFGEGSRLTVL.

This chain joins TRBV15 and TRBJ2-1; TRBD2 is a possible D gene (5 bases). The CDR3 loop spans 13 amino acids. Trimming stripped 3 bases from V and 9 bases from J, with 12 bases between. The germline V gene encodes CDR1 LNHNV and CDR2 YYDKDF (reference sequence). The CDR3 sequence is CATSSGPRGEQFF. The DNA for the CDR3 is TGTGCCACCAGCAGTGGACCCCGGGGTGAGCAGTTCTTC.